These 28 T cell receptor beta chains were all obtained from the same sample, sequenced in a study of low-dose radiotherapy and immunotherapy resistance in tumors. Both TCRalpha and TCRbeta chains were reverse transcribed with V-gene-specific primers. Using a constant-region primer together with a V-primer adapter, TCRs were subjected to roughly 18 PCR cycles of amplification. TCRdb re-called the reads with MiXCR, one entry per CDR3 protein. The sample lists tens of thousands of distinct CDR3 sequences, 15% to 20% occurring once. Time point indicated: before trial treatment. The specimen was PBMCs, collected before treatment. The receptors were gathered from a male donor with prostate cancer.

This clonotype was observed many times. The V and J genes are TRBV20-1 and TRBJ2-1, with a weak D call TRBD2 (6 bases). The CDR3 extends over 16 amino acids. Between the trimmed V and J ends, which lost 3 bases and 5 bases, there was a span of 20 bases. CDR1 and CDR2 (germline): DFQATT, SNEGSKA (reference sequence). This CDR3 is CSASPGIAGPHNEQFF. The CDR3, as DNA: TGCAGTGCTAGTCCGGGTATCGCGGGGCCCCACAATGAGCAGTTCTTC.

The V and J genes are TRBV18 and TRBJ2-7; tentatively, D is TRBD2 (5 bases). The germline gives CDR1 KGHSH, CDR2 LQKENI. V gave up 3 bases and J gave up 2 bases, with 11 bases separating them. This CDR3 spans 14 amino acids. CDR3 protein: CASSPRTYPYEQYF. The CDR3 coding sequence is TGTGCCAGCTCACCTCGGACTTATCCCTACGAGCAGTACTTC.

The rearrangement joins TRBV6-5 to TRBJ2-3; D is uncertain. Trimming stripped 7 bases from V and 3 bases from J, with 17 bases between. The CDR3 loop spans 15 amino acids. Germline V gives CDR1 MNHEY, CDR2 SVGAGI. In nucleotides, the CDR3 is TGTGCCAGCACCCCCGGTGGGCTGGAAACAGATACGCAGTATTTT. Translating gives CASTPGGLETDTQYF.

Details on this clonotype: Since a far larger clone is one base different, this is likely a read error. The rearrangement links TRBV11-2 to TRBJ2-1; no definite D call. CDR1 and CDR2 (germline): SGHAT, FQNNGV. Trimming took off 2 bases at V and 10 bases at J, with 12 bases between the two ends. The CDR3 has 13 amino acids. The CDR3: CASSLLTGYEQFF. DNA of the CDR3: TGTGCCAGCAGCTTACTGACGGGCTACGAGCAGTTCTTC.

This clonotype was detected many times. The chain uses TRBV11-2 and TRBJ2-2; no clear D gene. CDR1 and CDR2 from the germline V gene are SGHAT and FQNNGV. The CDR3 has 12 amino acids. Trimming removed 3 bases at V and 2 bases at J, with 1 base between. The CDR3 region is CASSFNTGELFF. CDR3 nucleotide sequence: TGTGCCAGCAGCTTCAACACCGGGGAGCTGTTTTTT.

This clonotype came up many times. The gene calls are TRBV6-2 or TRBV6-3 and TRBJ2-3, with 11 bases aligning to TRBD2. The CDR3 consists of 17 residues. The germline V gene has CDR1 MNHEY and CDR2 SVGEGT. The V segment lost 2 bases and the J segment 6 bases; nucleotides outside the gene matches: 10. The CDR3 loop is CASSYVPSGGSIDTQYF. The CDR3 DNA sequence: TGTGCCAGCAGTTACGTTCCTAGCGGGGGGTCCATCGATACGCAGTATTTT.

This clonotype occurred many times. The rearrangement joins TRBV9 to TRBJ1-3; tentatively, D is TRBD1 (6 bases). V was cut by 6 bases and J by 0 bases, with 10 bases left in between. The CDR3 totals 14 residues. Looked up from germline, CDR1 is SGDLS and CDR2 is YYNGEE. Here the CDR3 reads CASNPDSSGNTIYF. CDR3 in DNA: TGTGCCAGCAACCCGGACAGCTCTGGAAACACCATATATTTT.

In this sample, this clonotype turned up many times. The CDR3 loop reads CASSQDAGGAKNIQYF. The CDR3 DNA follows: TGCGCCAGCAGCCAAGATGCAGGGGGGGCCAAAAACATTCAGTACTTC. The V gene is TRBV4-1, the J gene TRBJ2-4; the D gene is possibly TRBD1 (7 bases). The V and J ends lost 0 bases and 1 base respectively, with 10 bases between them. The CDR3 extends over 16 amino acids. In germline, CDR1 is MGHRA, CDR2 YSYEKL.

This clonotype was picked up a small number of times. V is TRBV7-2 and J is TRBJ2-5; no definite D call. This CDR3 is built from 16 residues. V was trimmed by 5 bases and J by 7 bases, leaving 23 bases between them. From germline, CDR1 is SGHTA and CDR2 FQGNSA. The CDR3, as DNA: TGTGCCAGCAGCGTTGGACCCTCCCCCAATCAAAGGACCCAGTACTTC. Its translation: CASSVGPSPNQRTQYF.

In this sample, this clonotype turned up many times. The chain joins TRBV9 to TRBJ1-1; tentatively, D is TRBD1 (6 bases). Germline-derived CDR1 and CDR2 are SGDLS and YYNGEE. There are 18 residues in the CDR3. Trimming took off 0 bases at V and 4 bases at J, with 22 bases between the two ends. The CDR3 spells CASSVEGGRRGLGTEAFF. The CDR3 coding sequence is TGTGCCAGCAGCGTAGAGGGGGGTAGGAGGGGGTTGGGCACTGAAGCTTTCTTT.

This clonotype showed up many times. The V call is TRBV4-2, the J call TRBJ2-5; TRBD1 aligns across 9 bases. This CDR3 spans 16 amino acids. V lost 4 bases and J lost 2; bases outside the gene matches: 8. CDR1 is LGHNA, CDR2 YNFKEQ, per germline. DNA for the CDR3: TGTGCCAGCAGCCGAACCGCCGGGACAGGGCAAGAGACCCAGTACTTC. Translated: CASSRTAGTGQETQYF.

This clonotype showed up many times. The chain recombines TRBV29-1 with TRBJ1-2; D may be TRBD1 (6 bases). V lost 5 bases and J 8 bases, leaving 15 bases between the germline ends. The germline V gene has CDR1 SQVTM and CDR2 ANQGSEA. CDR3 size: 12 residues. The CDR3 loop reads CSVNRVFGGYTF. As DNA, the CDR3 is TGCAGCGTTAACAGGGTGTTTGGCGGCTACACCTTC.

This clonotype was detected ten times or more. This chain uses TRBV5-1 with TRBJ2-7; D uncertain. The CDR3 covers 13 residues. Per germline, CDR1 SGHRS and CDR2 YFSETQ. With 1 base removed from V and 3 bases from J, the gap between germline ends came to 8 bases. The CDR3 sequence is CASSLSFYYEQYF. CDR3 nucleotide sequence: TGCGCCAGCAGCTTGAGCTTTTACTACGAGCAGTACTTC.

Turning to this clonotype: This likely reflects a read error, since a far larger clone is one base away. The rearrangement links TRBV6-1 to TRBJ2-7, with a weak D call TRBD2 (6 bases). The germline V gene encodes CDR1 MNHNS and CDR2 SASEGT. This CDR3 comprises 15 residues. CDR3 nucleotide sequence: TGTGCCATCAGTGAGTATTGGGGGGAGACCAACGGGCAGTACTTC. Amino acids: CAISEYWGETNGQYF.

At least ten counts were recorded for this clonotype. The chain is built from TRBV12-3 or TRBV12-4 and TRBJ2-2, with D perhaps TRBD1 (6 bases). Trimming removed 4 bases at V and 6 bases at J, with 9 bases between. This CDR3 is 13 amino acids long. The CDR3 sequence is CASSYHRAGELFF. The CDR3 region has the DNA TGTGCCAGCAGTTACCACAGGGCCGGGGAGCTGTTTTTT.

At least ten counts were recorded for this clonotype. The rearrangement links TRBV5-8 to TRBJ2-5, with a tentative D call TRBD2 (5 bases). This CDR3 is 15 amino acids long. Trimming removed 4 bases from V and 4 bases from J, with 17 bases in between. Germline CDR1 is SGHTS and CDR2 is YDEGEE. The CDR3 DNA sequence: TGTGCCAGCAGCCTCATGGAACTAGTTGGAGAGACCCAGTACTTC. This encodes CASSLMELVGETQYF.

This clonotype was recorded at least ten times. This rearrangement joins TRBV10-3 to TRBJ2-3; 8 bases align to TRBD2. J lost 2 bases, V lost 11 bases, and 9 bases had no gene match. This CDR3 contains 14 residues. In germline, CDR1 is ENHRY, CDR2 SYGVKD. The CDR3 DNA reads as TGTGCCTTACGGCGGGGGGACCCCACAGATACGCAGTATTTT. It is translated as CALRRGDPTDTQYF.

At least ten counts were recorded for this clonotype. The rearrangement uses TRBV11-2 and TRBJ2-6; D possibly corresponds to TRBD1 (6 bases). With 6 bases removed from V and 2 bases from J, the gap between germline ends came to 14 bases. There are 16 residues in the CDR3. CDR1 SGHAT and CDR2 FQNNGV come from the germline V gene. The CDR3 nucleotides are TGTGCCAGCAGGCAATCTCGGGACACTGGGGCCAACGTCCTGACTTTC. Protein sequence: CASRQSRDTGANVLTF.

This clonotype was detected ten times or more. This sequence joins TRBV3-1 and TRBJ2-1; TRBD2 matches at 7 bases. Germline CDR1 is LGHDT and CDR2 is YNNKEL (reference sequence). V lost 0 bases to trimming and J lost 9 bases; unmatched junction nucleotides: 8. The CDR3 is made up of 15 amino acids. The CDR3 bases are TGTGCCAGCAGCCAAGACCCCACGGGGGAGGGTGAGCAGTTCTTC. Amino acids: CASSQDPTGEGEQFF.

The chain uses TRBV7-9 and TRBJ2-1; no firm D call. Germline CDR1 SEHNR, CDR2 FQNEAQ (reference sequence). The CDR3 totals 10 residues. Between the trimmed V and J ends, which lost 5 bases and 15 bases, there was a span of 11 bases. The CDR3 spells CASSPTVGFF. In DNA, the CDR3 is TGTGCCAGCAGCCCCACCGTGGGGTTCTTC.

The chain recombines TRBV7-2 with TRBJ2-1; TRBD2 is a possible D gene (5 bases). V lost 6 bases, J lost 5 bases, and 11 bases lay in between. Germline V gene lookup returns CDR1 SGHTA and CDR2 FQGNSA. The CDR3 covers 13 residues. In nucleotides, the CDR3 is TGTGCCAGCAGTCGTACTAGGGACAATGAGCAGTTCTTC. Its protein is CASSRTRDNEQFF.

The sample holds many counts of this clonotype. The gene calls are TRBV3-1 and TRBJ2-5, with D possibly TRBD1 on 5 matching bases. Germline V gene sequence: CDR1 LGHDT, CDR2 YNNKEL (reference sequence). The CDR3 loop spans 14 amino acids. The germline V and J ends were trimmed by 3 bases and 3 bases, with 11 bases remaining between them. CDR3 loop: CASSHRQTKETQYF. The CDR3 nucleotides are TGTGCCAGCAGCCACCGACAGACGAAAGAGACCCAGTACTTC.

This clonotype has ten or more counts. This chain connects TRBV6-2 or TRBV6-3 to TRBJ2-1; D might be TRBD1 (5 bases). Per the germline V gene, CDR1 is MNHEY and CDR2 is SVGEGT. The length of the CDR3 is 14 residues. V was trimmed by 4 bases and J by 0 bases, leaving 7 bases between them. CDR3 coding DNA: TGTGCCAGCAGTTTGCAGGGCTCCTACAATGAGCAGTTCTTC. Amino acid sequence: CASSLQGSYNEQFF.

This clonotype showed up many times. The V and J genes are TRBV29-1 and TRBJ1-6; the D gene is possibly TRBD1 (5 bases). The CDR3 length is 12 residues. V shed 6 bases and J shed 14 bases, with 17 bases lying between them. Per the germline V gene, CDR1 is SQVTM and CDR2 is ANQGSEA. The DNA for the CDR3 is TGCAGCGTGAGGGACGGGGCAGGAGCCCTCCACTTT. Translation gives CSVRDGAGALHF.

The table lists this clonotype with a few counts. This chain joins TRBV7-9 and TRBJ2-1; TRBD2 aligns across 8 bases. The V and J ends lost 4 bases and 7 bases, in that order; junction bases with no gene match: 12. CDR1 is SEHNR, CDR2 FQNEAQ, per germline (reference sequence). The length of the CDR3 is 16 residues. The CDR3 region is CASSSSGTRVRNEQFF. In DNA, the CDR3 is TGTGCCAGCAGCTCTTCCGGGACTAGAGTTAGGAATGAGCAGTTCTTC.

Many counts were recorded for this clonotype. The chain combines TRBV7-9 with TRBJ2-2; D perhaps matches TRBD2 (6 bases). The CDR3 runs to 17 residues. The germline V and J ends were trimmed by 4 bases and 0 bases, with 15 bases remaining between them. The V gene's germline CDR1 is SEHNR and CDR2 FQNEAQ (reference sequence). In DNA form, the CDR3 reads TGTGCCAGCAGCTCGGGGGTCGTCACAGCGAACACCGGGGAGCTGTTTTTT. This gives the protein CASSSGVVTANTGELFF. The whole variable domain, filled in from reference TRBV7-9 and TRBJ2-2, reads DTGVSQNPRHKITKRGQNVTFRCDPISEHNRLYWYRQTLGQGPEFLTYFQNEAQLEKSRLLSDRFSAERPKGSFSTLEIQRTEQGDSAMYLCASSSGVVTANTGELFFGEGSRLTVL.

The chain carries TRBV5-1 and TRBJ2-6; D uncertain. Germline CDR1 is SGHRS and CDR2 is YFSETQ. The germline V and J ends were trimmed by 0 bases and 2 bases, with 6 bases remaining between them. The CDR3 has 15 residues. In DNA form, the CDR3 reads TGCGCCAGCAGCTTGGTGGCGCCTGGGGCCAACGTCCTGACTTTC. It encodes CASSLVAPGANVLTF.

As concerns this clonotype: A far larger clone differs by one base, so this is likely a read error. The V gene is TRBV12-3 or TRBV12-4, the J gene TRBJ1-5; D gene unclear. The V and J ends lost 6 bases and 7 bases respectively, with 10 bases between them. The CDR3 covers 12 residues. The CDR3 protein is CASRQEGQPQHF. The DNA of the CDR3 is TGTGCCAGCAGGCAAGAAGGCCAGCCCCAGCATTTT.